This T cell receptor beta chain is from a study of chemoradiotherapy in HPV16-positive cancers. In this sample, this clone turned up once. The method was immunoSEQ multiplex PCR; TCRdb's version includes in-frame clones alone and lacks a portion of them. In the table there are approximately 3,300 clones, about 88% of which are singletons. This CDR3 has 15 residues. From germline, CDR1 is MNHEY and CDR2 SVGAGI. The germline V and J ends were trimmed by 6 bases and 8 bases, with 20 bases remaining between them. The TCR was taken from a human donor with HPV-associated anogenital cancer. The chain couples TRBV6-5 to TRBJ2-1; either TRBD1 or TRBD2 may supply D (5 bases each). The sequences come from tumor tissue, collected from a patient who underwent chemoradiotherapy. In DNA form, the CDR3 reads TGTGCCAGCAGACAGCCGGGACCCTCGGCCTATGAGCAGTTCTTC. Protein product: CASRQPGPSAYEQFF.